This T cell receptor beta chain stems from a study of cytomegalovirus exposure and HLA in healthy donors. The CDR3 consists of 14 residues. Germline V gives CDR1 KGHSH, CDR2 LQKENI. The V segment lost 6 bases and the J segment 4 bases; nucleotides outside the gene matches: 3. PCR primers comprised 60 Vbeta and 13 Jbeta primers. Assay: immunoSEQ multiplex PCR; the TCRdb copy retains only in-frame clones and omits some. The sample has about 120,000 clones; around 79% are singletons. The source material was PBMCs. The rearrangement links TRBV18 to TRBJ2-3, with TRBD2 matching 11 bases. This receptor was identified in a woman between 18 and 29 years old in good health and CMV-seronegative. CDR3 sequence: CASSGTSGADTQYF. For the CDR3, the DNA is TGTGCCAGCTCGGGGACTAGCGGAGCAGATACGCAGTATTTT. Complete variable domain (other parts from reference TRBV18 and TRBJ2-3): NAGVMQNPRHLVRRRGQEARLRCSPMKGHSHVYWYRQLPEEGLKFMVYLQKENIIDESGMPKERFSAEFPKEGPSILRIQQVVRGDSAAYFCASSGTSGADTQYFGPGTRLTVL.